The TCR beta chain described here comes from a study of CD8 T cells in Susac syndrome. TCR beta sequencing covered blood CD8+ and CD4+ T cells. The CDR3 covers 15 residues. The V gene's germline CDR1 is MNHEY and CDR2 SVGEGT. V was cut by 5 bases and J by 1 base, with 15 bases left in between. Roughly 0.5 to 1 ug RNA was reverse transcribed with random hexamers. TCRdb analysed the immunoSEQ multiplex PCR reads with MiXCR anew, one entry per CDR3 protein. The sample gives approximately 170,000 distinct CDR3 sequences, 92% of which show up once; approximately 0.082% is in the top ten. The receptor was derived from a human donor in good health. The sequencing sample was made of CD4+ T cells from PBMCs. V is TRBV6-2 or TRBV6-3 and J is TRBJ2-7; D is undetermined. CDR3 protein: CASSPPGSSSYEQYF. The DNA for the CDR3 is TGTGCCAGCAGTCCACCTGGATCATCATCCTACGAGCAGTACTTC.